This note documents a single TCR beta chain sequence. Its antigen is unknown. This sample is part of a study of a mutant IDH1 vaccine in newly diagnosed glioma. Turning to the study itself: The therapy given earlier, which was standard therapy, consisted of radiotherapy, temozolomide, or both, and most of the patients received both.

Method: immunoSEQ multiplex PCR; TCRdb's copy keeps in-frame clones and lacks some. The sample carries about 50,000 clones, around 92% recorded once. CDR1 is SGHNT, CDR2 YYREEE, per germline (reference sequence). The CDR3 is 14 residues long. J was trimmed by 10 bases and V by 3 bases; bases with no gene match: 10. The time point here: week 35, safety follow-up. Every vaccination contained 300 ug of the mutant IDH1 20-mer peptide and was paired with topical imiquimod. This clonotype was sampled from a man aged 50 to 60 with glioma. The rearrangement uses TRBV5-4 and TRBJ2-7, with 10 bases identical to TRBD1. The sample was PBMCs, taken from a glioma patient whose treatment included an IDH1 peptide vaccine. CDR3 loop: CASSSGTGAWGQYF. CDR3 DNA: TGTGCCAGCAGCTCCGGGACAGGGGCCTGGGGACAGTACTTC.